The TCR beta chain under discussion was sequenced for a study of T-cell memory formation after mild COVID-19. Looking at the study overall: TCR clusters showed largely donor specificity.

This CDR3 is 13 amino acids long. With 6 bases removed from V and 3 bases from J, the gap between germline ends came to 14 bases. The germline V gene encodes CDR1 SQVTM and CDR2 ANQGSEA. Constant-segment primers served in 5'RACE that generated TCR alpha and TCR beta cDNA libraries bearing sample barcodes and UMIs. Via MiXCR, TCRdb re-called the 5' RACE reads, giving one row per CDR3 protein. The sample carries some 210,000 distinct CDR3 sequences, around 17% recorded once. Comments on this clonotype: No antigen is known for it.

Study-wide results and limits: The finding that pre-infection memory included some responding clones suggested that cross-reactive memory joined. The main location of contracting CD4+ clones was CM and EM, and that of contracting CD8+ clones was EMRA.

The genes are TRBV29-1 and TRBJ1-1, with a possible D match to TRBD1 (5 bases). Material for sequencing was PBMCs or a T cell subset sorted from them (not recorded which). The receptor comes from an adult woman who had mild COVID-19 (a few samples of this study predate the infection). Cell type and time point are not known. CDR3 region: CSVTRQSDTEAFF. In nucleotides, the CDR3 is TGCAGCGTCACTCGACAGTCCGACACTGAAGCTTTCTTT.